The 23 T cell receptor beta chains given below trace back to one sample, sequenced in a study of T-cell memory formation after mild COVID-19. TCRdb analysed the 5' RACE reads with MiXCR anew, one entry per CDR3 protein. This table has 350,000 to 450,000 distinct CDR3 sequences, 28% appearing once. Sample: PBMCs or a T cell subset sorted from them (not recorded which). These receptors all stem from an adult woman who had mild COVID-19 (a few samples of this study predate the infection). Cell type and time point are not known.

This clonotype showed up just a few times. The rearrangement joins TRBV7-6 to TRBJ1-1; 8 bases match TRBD1. With 5 bases clipped from V and 1 base from J, the junction kept 12 bases outside the gene matches. The CDR3 consists of 17 residues. Germline-derived CDR1 and CDR2 are SGHVS and FNYEAQ. CDR3 residues: CASSPSIQGASNTEAFF. Written as DNA, the CDR3 is TGTGCCAGCAGCCCCTCTATTCAGGGGGCTTCGAACACTGAAGCTTTCTTT.

The chain couples TRBV5-1 to TRBJ2-1; no definite D call. Germline V gene sequence: CDR1 SGHRS, CDR2 YFSETQ. The CDR3 is made up of 12 amino acids. V was clipped by 4 bases and J by 4 bases, with 6 bases between them. The CDR3 region has the DNA TGCGCCAGCAGCCCGAAGTACAATGAGCAGTTCTTC. Amino acids: CASSPKYNEQFF. Full variable domain (outside the CDR3, taken from reference TRBV5-1 and TRBJ2-1): KAGVTQTPRYLIKTRGQQVTLSCSPISGHRSVSWYQQTPGQGLQFLFEYFSETQRNKGNFPGRFSGRQFSNSRSEMNVSTLELGDSALYLCASSPKYNEQFFGPGTRLTVL.

This clonotype has more than one count but fewer than ten. The chain employs TRBV29-1 and TRBJ2-1, with 7 bases lining up with TRBD1. This CDR3 region has 12 residues. Per germline, CDR1 SQVTM and CDR2 ANQGSEA. The V and J ends lost 7 bases and 1 base, in that order; junction bases with no gene match: 1. In nucleotides, the CDR3 is TGCAGCGGGACAGGTTCCTACAATGAGCAGTTCTTC. This encodes CSGTGSYNEQFF.

The chain combines TRBV12-3 or TRBV12-4 with TRBJ1-2; TRBD1 might be the D (6 bases). This CDR3 region has 15 residues. Trimming removed 6 bases from V and 3 bases from J, with 17 bases in between. CDR3 DNA: TGTGCCAGCAGCCGCACACAGGGATATGACTATGGCTACACCTTC. Its translation: CASSRTQGYDYGYTF.

This clonotype was seen more than once but under ten times. J is TRBJ1-2 and V is TRBV3-1; weak D call: TRBD1 (6 bases). The germline gives CDR1 LGHDT, CDR2 YNNKEL (reference sequence). Trimming removed 4 bases from V and 8 bases from J, with 14 bases in between. The CDR3 spans 13 residues. CDR3: CASSRQVSYGYTF. The CDR3 DNA follows: TGTGCCAGCAGCCGACAGGTATCGTACGGCTACACCTTC.

The chain combines TRBV7-9 with TRBJ2-5, with 9 bases lining up with TRBD2. V shed 5 bases, J shed 5 bases, and the junction held 15 bases outside the gene matches. The CDR3 totals 17 residues. Germline V lookup: CDR1 SEHNR, CDR2 FQNEAQ (reference sequence). The CDR3, as DNA: TGTGCCAGCAGCCCACACCGGGCGGGACTAGCAACCGAGACCCAGTACTTC. The encoded protein is CASSPHRAGLATETQYF.

This clonotype was counted at least ten times. The chain is built from TRBV5-6 and TRBJ2-1; tentatively, D is TRBD1 (6 bases). The length of the CDR3 is 14 residues. Deletions cut 1 base from V and 7 bases from J, with 12 bases between. Germline V lookup: CDR1 SGHDT, CDR2 YYEEEE. This CDR3 is CASSLRQGINEQFF. CDR3 sequence (DNA): TGTGCCAGCAGCTTGCGGCAGGGGATAAATGAGCAGTTCTTC.

The chain has TRBV6-2 or TRBV6-3 and TRBJ2-2; D tentatively fits TRBD1 or TRBD2 (5 bases each). The length of the CDR3 is 20 residues. The germline gives CDR1 MNHEY, CDR2 SVGEGT. V shed 0 bases and J shed 4 bases, with 24 bases lying between them. The CDR3 sequence is CASSYSPGRTGARSTGELFF. Written as DNA, the CDR3 is TGTGCCAGCAGTTACTCACCGGGACGGACTGGGGCTAGATCCACCGGGGAGCTGTTTTTT.

This rearrangement joins TRBV27 to TRBJ2-5; possibly TRBD1 or TRBD2 for D (6 bases each). The germline gives CDR1 MNHEY, CDR2 SMNVEV (reference sequence). With 5 bases removed from V and 5 bases from J, the gap between germline ends came to 18 bases. The CDR3 spans 15 residues. The CDR3 DNA reads as TGTGCCAGCAGTCTTGCGAGGGGGGAACGGGAGACCCAGTACTTC. Its translation: CASSLARGERETQYF.

The chain combines TRBV7-8 with TRBJ2-5, with D possibly being TRBD1 (6 bases). This CDR3 spans 16 amino acids. V lost 5 bases to trimming and J lost 0 bases, with 16 bases between them. The germline CDR1 and CDR2 sequences are SGHVS and FQNEAQ. CDR3 residues: CASSVSPRTDQETQYF. CDR3 bases: TGTGCCAGCAGCGTATCACCCAGGACAGACCAAGAGACCCAGTACTTC.

This clonotype was counted ten times or more. This chain's CDR3 is CASSLGQGVGYTF. CDR3 sequence (DNA): TGTGCCAGCAGTTTGGGACAGGGGGTTGGCTACACCTTC. V and J are TRBV12-3 or TRBV12-4 and TRBJ1-2; 11 bases are shared with TRBD1. V lost 3 bases to trimming and J lost 7 bases; unmatched junction nucleotides: 1. This CDR3 has 13 amino acids.

The rearrangement uses TRBV2 and TRBJ1-6; TRBD1 matches 7 bases. The CDR3 sequence is 14 residues long. V dropped 7 bases and J dropped 7; count of bases not matched to a gene: 7. Per the germline V gene, CDR1 is SNHLY and CDR2 is FYNNEI. CDR3 loop: CASNPGTENSPLHF. The DNA of the CDR3 is TGTGCCAGCAATCCCGGGACAGAGAATTCACCCCTCCACTTT.

The chain uses TRBV7-3 and TRBJ2-1; 8 positions match TRBD1. The V gene's germline CDR1 is SGHTA and CDR2 FQGTGA. CDR3 size: 14 residues. Germline trimming cut 5 bases from V and 5 bases from J; bases unmatched to any gene: 5. This CDR3 is CASSPDRGHNEQFF. The CDR3 DNA reads TGTGCCAGCAGCCCAGACAGGGGACACAATGAGCAGTTCTTC. The complete variable domain, with remaining parts taken from reference TRBV7-3 and TRBJ2-1, reads GAGVSQTPSNKVTEKGKYVELRCDPISGHTALYWYRQSLGQGPEFLIYFQGTGAADDSGLPNDRFFAVRPEGSVSTLKIQRTERGDSAVYLCASSPDRGHNEQFFGPGTRLTVL.

This clonotype came up a few times. The CDR3 region is CASSLAGTSYTDTQYF. As DNA, the CDR3 is TGCGCCAGCAGCTTGGCCGGGACTAGCTATACAGATACGCAGTATTTT. The chain uses TRBV5-1 and TRBJ2-3; TRBD2 matches at 9 bases. With 0 bases clipped from V and 3 bases from J, the junction kept 5 bases outside the gene matches. The CDR3 has 16 amino acids. The germline CDR1 and CDR2 sequences are SGHRS and YFSETQ.

This chain joins TRBV3-1 and TRBJ2-5; either TRBD1 or TRBD2 may supply D (5 bases each). The CDR3 loop spans 20 amino acids. In germline, CDR1 is LGHDT, CDR2 YNNKEL (reference sequence). Deletions cut 6 bases from V and 7 bases from J, with 36 bases between. The CDR3 sequence is CASSHGNSRARGGPHGTQYF. CDR3 nucleotide sequence: TGTGCCAGCAGTCATGGGAATAGCAGGGCGAGAGGAGGTCCCCACGGGACCCAGTACTTC.

This sequence joins TRBV5-8 and TRBJ2-3, with 12 nucleotides matching TRBD2. This CDR3 spans 15 amino acids. Per germline, CDR1 SGHTS and CDR2 YDEGEE. With V trimmed by 2 bases and J by 5 bases, 3 bases remained unmatched. CDR3 bases: TGTGCCAGCAGCTTTAGACTAGCGGGGGTAGATACGCAGTATTTT. This codes for CASSFRLAGVDTQYF. The variable domain in full, with the rest retrieved from reference TRBV5-8 and TRBJ2-3, is EAGVTQSPTHLIKTRGQQATLRCSPISGHTSVYWYQQALGLGLQFLLWYDEGEERNRGNFPPRFSGRQFPNYSSELNVNALELEDSALYLCASSFRLAGVDTQYFGPGTRLTVL.

The chain links TRBV29-1 to TRBJ2-7; 8 bases are a match to TRBD1. V lost 7 bases, J lost 3 bases, and 11 bases stayed unmatched. The CDR3 has 14 residues. Germline V gene lookup returns CDR1 SQVTM and CDR2 ANQGSEA. The CDR3 sequence is CSALSPTGVYEQYF. CDR3 in DNA: TGCAGCGCCCTCTCCCCGACAGGGGTCTACGAGCAGTACTTC.

The chain links TRBV7-8 to TRBJ2-7; D ambiguous. Trimming cost V 5 bases and J 0 bases, with 14 bases left between them. Germline V CDR1 and CDR2: SGHVS, FQNEAQ. The CDR3 sequence is 15 residues long. The CDR3, as DNA: TGTGCCAGCAGCCCTGGGTCACTCAGCTCCTACGAGCAGTACTTC. As protein: CASSPGSLSSYEQYF.

As concerns this clonotype: The junction differs from germline at one of its ends, possibly a read error. The chain is built from TRBV2 and TRBJ2-5, with 7 nucleotides matching TRBD2. This CDR3 region has 13 residues. The germline V gene has CDR1 SNHLY and CDR2 FYNNEI. In nucleotides, the CDR3 is TGTGCCAGCAGCGAAGGGACTATGGAGACCCAGTACTTC. This gives the protein CASSEGTMETQYF. The variable domain in full, with the rest retrieved from reference TRBV2 and TRBJ2-5, is EPEVTQTPSHQVTQMGQEVILRCVPISNHLYFYWYRQILGQKVEFLVSFYNNEISEKSEIFDDQFSVERPDGSNFTLKIRSTKLEDSAMYFCASSEGTMETQYFGPGTRLLVL.

This clonotype was counted at least ten times. The chain uses TRBV12-3 or TRBV12-4 and TRBJ2-7, with D unclear. Trimming shortened V by 4 bases and J by 3 bases, and 4 bases separated the two germline ends. The CDR3 runs 11 residues. This chain's CDR3 is CASSSRYEQYF. The CDR3 DNA is TGTGCCAGCAGTTCCCGCTACGAGCAGTACTTC.

This clonotype was counted between two and nine times. CDR3 nucleotide sequence: TGTGCCAGCAGCTGGGGGCCCACAGATACGCAGTATTTT. This translates into CASSWGPTDTQYF. The chain uses TRBV5-5 and TRBJ2-3; TRBD1 is a possible D gene (6 bases). The V gene lost 3 bases and the J gene lost 2 bases, with 7 bases spanning the gap. The CDR3 loop spans 13 amino acids. CDR1 and CDR2 (germline): SGHKS, YYEKEE (reference sequence).

In its sample, this clonotype was seen many times. This chain joins TRBV3-1 and TRBJ1-1; TRBD1 might be the D (5 bases). Germline V lookup: CDR1 LGHDT, CDR2 YNNKEL (reference sequence). Trimming removed 6 bases at V and 1 base at J, with 9 bases between. The CDR3 length is 13 residues. The CDR3 nucleotides are TGTGCCAGCAGACTGGACAAGAACACTGAAGCTTTCTTT. It encodes CASRLDKNTEAFF. The full variable domain, rest sourced from reference TRBV3-1 and TRBJ1-1, is DTAVSQTPKYLVTQMGNDKSIKCEQNLGHDTMYWYKQDSKKFLKIMFSYNNKELIINETVPNRFSPKSPDKAHLNLHINSLELGDSAVYFCASRLDKNTEAFFGQGTRLTVV.

The genes are TRBV11-2 and TRBJ2-7, with 7 nucleotides matching TRBD2. Germline assignment: CDR1 SGHAT and CDR2 FQNNGV. The V and J ends lost 5 bases and 0 bases, in that order; junction bases with no gene match: 7. CDR3 length equals 15 residues. The CDR3 DNA reads TGTGCCAGCAGCGGTTCGGGACTATACTCCTACGAGCAGTACTTC. Its protein product is CASSGSGLYSYEQYF.